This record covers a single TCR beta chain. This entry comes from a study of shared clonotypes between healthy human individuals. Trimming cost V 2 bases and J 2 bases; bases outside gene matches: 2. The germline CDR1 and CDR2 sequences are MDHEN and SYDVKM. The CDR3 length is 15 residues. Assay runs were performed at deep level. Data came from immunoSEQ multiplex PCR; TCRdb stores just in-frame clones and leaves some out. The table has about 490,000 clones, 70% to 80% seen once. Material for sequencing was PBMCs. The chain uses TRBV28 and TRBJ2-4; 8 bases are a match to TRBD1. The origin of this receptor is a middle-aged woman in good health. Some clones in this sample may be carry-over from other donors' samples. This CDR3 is CASSLGTGTKNIQYF. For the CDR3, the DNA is TGTGCCAGCAGTTTAGGGACAGGAACCAAAAACATTCAGTACTTC.